The 2 T cell receptor beta chains below all came from one sample that was sequenced in a study of blood T cells in healthy people across ages. A J-beta primer mix and a sample-barcoded 5' primer were used in a second PCR of about 7 to 11 cycles. TCRdb used MiXCR to reprocess the 5' RACE reads, holding one entry per CDR3 protein. Of about 1.4 million distinct CDR3 sequences listed, approximately 60% are singletons. The source material was blood. These receptors were taken from a man aged 18-30 years in good health.

The chain combines TRBV7-9 with TRBJ2-1, with TRBD2 matching 10 bases. In germline, CDR1 is SEHNR, CDR2 FQNEAQ (reference sequence). V dropped 6 bases and J dropped 7; count of bases not matched to a gene: 6. The CDR3 has 14 amino acids. The DNA for the CDR3 is TGTGCCAGCAGATCCACGGGACTAGCGAATGAGCAGTTCTTC. This codes for CASRSTGLANEQFF.

This clonotype showed up just a few times. V is TRBV6-6 and J is TRBJ2-7, with D unclear. Trimming removed 1 base at V and 3 bases at J, with 10 bases between. Germline assignment: CDR1 MNHNY and CDR2 SVGAGI (reference sequence). The CDR3 is 14 amino acids. The CDR3 loop reads CASSYWKSDYEQYF. Here the CDR3 DNA reads TGTGCCAGCAGTTACTGGAAGTCTGACTACGAGCAGTACTTC.